Reported below is one T cell receptor (beta chain). No cognate antigen has been identified for it. The record has no base qualities; no much larger clone is one base away. At the junction V is shortened by 0 bases and J by 5 bases; bases outside the gene matches: 4. From the cysteine up to the phenylalanine, the CDR3 has a length of 14 residues. Only the CDR3 portion is preserved as DNA: 42 bases, with reading frame beginning at the first base. CDR1 and CDR2 are read off the germline V gene as SGHDT and YYEEEE. This record belongs to a study of blood T cell repertoires in COVID-19 (TCRdb year 2020). In terms of the full investigation: Collaborator samples came from the United States, Italy and Spain and covered acute and convalescent phases of COVID-19. The repertoires were made available in a free public database intended to serve as a resource for research on the immune response to SARS-CoV-2. Sample metadata almost always included a de-identified subject ID, COVID-19 status, age in years and sex. Samples were obtained from the ongoing ImmuneRACE study (first 160 participants) and from 950 to 1,500 subjects provided by 6 global collaborators. The material from the prospective study consisted of cDNA or gDNA derived from T cells, B-cell-depleted T cells, or PBMCs. Deeply sampled blood TCRbeta repertoires from subjects exposed to, actively infected with, or recovered from COVID-19 were included in the dataset. Where HLA class I and class II types were available, the types were taken from metadata supplied by the sample provider, not from assay-based typing.

TCRbeta CDR3 regions were amplified from genomic DNA using the immunoSEQ Assay, a bias-controlled multiplex PCR. Per the original workflow: The number of nucleated cells in each sample was estimated from the amplification of reference gene primers within the assay. To quantify the absolute abundance of each unique TCRbeta CDR3 rearrangement, sequence reads were collapsed and filtered. For each sample, productive Simpson clonality was calculated by taking the square root of Simpson's diversity index across productive rearrangements. The immuneACCESS repertoire file appears here via TCRdb, limited to in-frame rearrangements. These files lack a portion of the clones; in checked studies, under half of the deficit traces to unresolved V genes, and the cause of the others is not known. D and trimming come from the DNA, and the V and J calls and clone size come from that table. Recorded for this sample are a few hundred thousand clones; about 90% of them occurred a single time. Approximately 2.5% of the sample goes to the ten largest clones.

At one collaborating source in Seattle, patients were enrolled during active infection and were followed longitudinally through the course of disease. Collaborating institutions collected whole blood in K2EDTA tubes following their own protocols. For TCRbeta analysis, collaborators shipped samples in one of three forms: frozen whole blood, isolated PBMCs, or DNA extracted from either of those sample types. On the study overall, not on this receptor specifically: Clinical and demographic metadata were provided uncurated, with the amount varying by source and participant.

Sample: peripheral blood. The sequence derives from a person under 35 with COVID-19, enrolled during active disease. The chain is encoded by TRBV5-6 joined to TRBJ2-7; 8 bases in the middle match TRBD1. The CDR3 is CASSLVRGRNEQYF. The nucleotide sequence is TGTGCCAGCAGCTTGGTCAGGGGGCGAAACGAGCAGTACTTC.